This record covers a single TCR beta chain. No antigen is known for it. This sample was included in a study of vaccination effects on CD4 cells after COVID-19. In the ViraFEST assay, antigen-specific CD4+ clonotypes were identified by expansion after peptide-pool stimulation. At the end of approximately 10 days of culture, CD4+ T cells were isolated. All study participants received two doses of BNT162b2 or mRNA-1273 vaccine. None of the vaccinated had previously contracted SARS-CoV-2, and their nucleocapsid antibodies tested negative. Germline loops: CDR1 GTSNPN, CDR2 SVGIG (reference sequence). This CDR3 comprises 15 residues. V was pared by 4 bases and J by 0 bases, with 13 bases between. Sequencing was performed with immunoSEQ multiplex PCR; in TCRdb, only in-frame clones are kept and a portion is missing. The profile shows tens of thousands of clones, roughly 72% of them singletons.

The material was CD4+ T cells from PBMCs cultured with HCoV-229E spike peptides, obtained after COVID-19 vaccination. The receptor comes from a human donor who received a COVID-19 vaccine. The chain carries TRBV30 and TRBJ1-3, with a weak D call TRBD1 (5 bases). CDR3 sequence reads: CAWTRGTRSGNTIYF. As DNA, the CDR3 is TGTGCCTGGACCCGTGGGACGCGCTCTGGAAACACCATATATTTT. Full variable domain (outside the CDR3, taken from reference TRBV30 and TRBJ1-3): SQTIHQWPATLVQPVGSPLSLECTVEGTSNPNLYWYRQAAGRGLQLLFYSVGIGQISSEVPQNLSASRPQDRQFILSSKKLLLSDSGFYLCAWTRGTRSGNTIYFGEGSWLTVV.